These 18 T cell receptor beta chains were sequenced from one sample in a study of prognosis after radiotherapy for stage I lung cancer. CDR3 of TCR beta was amplified from genomic DNA via a two-round multiplex PCR. Initially, in first-round PCR, primers specific to each TRBV and TRBJ gene were used. TCRdb reprocessed the multiplex PCR reads via MiXCR and lists one record per CDR3 protein. The sample has approximately 25,000 distinct CDR3 sequences, about 41% seen once. The sequencing used PBMCs, collected before or after stereotactic body radiation therapy (not recorded which). These receptors all come from a donor aged 50 or older with non-small cell lung cancer.

This clonotype was observed at least ten times. The chain has TRBV20-1 and TRBJ1-2; a weak D match, TRBD1 (5 bases). V lost 3 bases and J lost 6, with 11 bases in between. From germline, CDR1 is DFQATT and CDR2 SNEGSKA (reference sequence). The CDR3 contains 12 residues. The DNA of the CDR3 is TGCAGTGCTAGTCGCGGGGCAGATGGCTACACCTTC. Protein product: CSASRGADGYTF.

In its sample, this clonotype was seen many times. The chain combines TRBV11-2 with TRBJ2-5; 7 nucleotides align to TRBD2. Germline lookup yields CDR1 SGHAT and CDR2 FQNNGV. V lost 5 bases, J lost 4 bases, and 4 bases stayed unmatched. The length of the CDR3 is 13 residues. The CDR3 reads CASSDGTIETQYF. CDR3 DNA: TGTGCCAGCAGCGACGGGACTATAGAGACCCAGTACTTC.

The chain uses TRBV19 and TRBJ2-1, with TRBD1 matching 10 bases. The V gene end was trimmed by 4 bases and the J gene end by 13 bases; junction bases not matched to a gene: 7. Germline CDR1 LNHDA, CDR2 SQIVND (reference sequence). This CDR3 spans 13 amino acids. Here the CDR3 reads CASSKDRGNYQFF. The CDR3 region has the DNA TGTGCCAGTAGTAAGGACAGGGGGAATTATCAGTTCTTC.

This clonotype was detected many times. The gene calls are TRBV29-1 and TRBJ2-3, with TRBD1 identical over 8 bases. Losses at the gene ends were 4 bases for V and 0 bases for J; bases not matched to a gene: 18. This CDR3 comprises 19 residues. Germline V gives CDR1 SQVTM, CDR2 ANQGSEA. For the CDR3, the DNA is TGCAGCGTTGGAAAGGGACAGGAAGATTGGGGCGTTAGCACAGATACGCAGTATTTT. Its protein product is CSVGKGQEDWGVSTDTQYF.

This clonotype appeared many times. The chain is built from TRBV6-5 and TRBJ1-1; D gene uncertain. CDR1 and CDR2 from the germline V gene are MNHEY and SVGAGI. V was shortened by 3 bases and J by 2 bases, with 7 bases between the two germline ends. The CDR3 covers 13 residues. The CDR3 protein is CASSYSVNTEAFF. The DNA of the CDR3 is TGTGCCAGCAGTTATAGTGTCAACACTGAAGCTTTCTTT.

Many counts were recorded for this clonotype. The DNA of the CDR3 is TGCAGTGCTAGTGCGGGGGGCGGTCAGCCCCAGCATTTT. As protein: CSASAGGGQPQHF. The rearrangement joins TRBV20-1 to TRBJ1-5; tentatively, D is TRBD1 (6 bases). The CDR3 is made up of 13 amino acids. The V end was cut by 3 bases, the J end by 6 bases, with 12 bases between. Looked up from germline, CDR1 is DFQATT and CDR2 is SNEGSKA (reference sequence).

This clonotype was recorded at least ten times. V is TRBV5-1 and J is TRBJ1-4, with TRBD1 identical over 10 bases. Germline values: CDR1 SGHRS, CDR2 YFSETQ. CDR3 length: 17 amino acids. The V gene end was trimmed by 0 bases and the J gene end by 5 bases; junction bases not matched to a gene: 7. The CDR3 bases are TGCGCCAGCAGCTTGGCAACAGGGGACAGGGGAAATGAAAAACTGTTTTTT. Translated, it gives CASSLATGDRGNEKLFF.

The J gene is TRBJ2-7, the V gene TRBV5-1; D is uncertain. V lost 4 bases and J 1 base, leaving 9 bases between the germline ends. Germline V lookup: CDR1 SGHRS, CDR2 YFSETQ. This CDR3 comprises 13 residues. DNA for the CDR3: TGCGCCAGCAGCCAGTTACAGTCCTACGAGCAGTACTTC. This translates into CASSQLQSYEQYF.

A note on this clonotype: It differs at one base from a far larger clone, so likely a read error. The chain has TRBV6-2 or TRBV6-3 and TRBJ2-1, with D hard to call. Per germline, CDR1 MNHEY and CDR2 SVGEGT. The CDR3 sequence is 11 residues long. V was shortened by 10 bases and J by 9 bases, with 13 bases between the two germline ends. In DNA form, the CDR3 reads TGTGCCATCTCCAGCCATGGTGAGCAGTTCTTC. It encodes CAISSHGEQFF.

The chain is built from TRBV20-1 and TRBJ1-5, with D possibly matching TRBD1 (6 bases). Germline CDR1 DFQATT, CDR2 SNEGSKA (reference sequence). Trimming stripped 1 base from V and 5 bases from J, with 12 bases between. The CDR3 has 14 amino acids. DNA for the CDR3: TGCAGTGCTAGAGCGGGAGGGGGGGATCAGCCCCAGCATTTT. It is translated as CSARAGGGDQPQHF.

On this clonotype itself: One end of the junction is discordant with germline, which a read error may explain. This chain connects TRBV7-3 to TRBJ2-6; TRBD1 might be the D (6 bases). The germline CDR1 and CDR2 sequences are SGHTA and FQGTGA. The CDR3 has 16 residues. Here the CDR3 reads CASSLRGTDGDNVMTF. CDR3 nucleotides: TGTGCCAGCAGCTTAAGGGGAACGGACGGGGACAACGTCATGACTTTC.

This clonotype was detected many times. The chain employs TRBV7-6 and TRBJ1-4; weak D call: TRBD1 (5 bases). Germline V lookup: CDR1 SGHVS, CDR2 FNYEAQ. The length of the CDR3 is 15 residues. V was clipped by 6 bases and J by 7 bases, with 18 bases between them. DNA of the CDR3: TGTGCCAGCAGTTCCTCCAGGGTGGTGGGTGAAAAACTGTTTTTT. This gives the protein CASSSSRVVGEKLFF.

The genes are TRBV7-9 and TRBJ2-2; a possible D gene is TRBD2 (6 bases). Between the trimmed V and J ends, which lost 11 bases and 1 base, there was a span of 14 bases. Germline V gives CDR1 SEHNR, CDR2 FQNEAQ (reference sequence). The CDR3 consists of 14 residues. As DNA, the CDR3 is TGTGCCTGCCGGGAGCGATTGAACACCGGGGAGCTGTTTTTT. Protein: CACRERLNTGELFF. The whole variable domain, filled in from reference TRBV7-9 and TRBJ2-2, reads DTGVSQNPRHKITKRGQNVTFRCDPISEHNRLYWYRQTLGQGPEFLTYFQNEAQLEKSRLLSDRFSAERPKGSFSTLEIQRTEQGDSAMYLCACRERLNTGELFFGEGSRLTVL.

This clonotype has ten or more counts. The chain combines TRBV6-1 with TRBJ2-3; TRBD1 aligns across 8 bases. There are 14 residues in the CDR3. Germline assignment: CDR1 MNHNS and CDR2 SASEGT. V was pared by 9 bases and J by 8 bases, with 13 bases of the junction left unmatched. CDR3 nucleotides: TGTGCCAGTAGCGTTTCAGGGGGCGAAGGTACGCAGTATTTT. Translated, it gives CASSVSGGEGTQYF.

Concerning this clonotype itself: One end of the junction is discordant with germline, which a read error may explain. The CDR3 DNA reads as TGTTCCAGCAGTTACTTGAACTACGATCATTACTTC. This gives the protein CSSSYLNYDHYF. The chain links TRBV6-5 to TRBJ2-7; D is uncertain. CDR3 length: 12 residues. Germline V CDR1 and CDR2: MNHEY, SVGAGI.

This clonotype was detected ten times or more. At one end the junction does not follow the germline gene, possibly because of a read error. The chain recombines TRBV7-2 with TRBJ1-3; 7 bases line up with TRBD1. The germline gives CDR1 SGHTA, CDR2 FQGNSA. CDR3 length: 16 residues. CDR3 nucleotide sequence: TGTGCCAGCGGCTTGGATGCAGGGGGCTCTGGAAACACCATATATTTT. Translating it yields CASGLDAGGSGNTIYF.

This clonotype was found many times. CDR3 loop: CASSPDRGTEAFF. The CDR3 DNA follows: TGTGCCAGCAGCCCCGACAGGGGCACTGAAGCTTTCTTT. This chain joins TRBV13 and TRBJ1-1; 8 bases line up with TRBD1. Germline V CDR1 and CDR2: PRHDT, FYEKMQ (reference sequence). The CDR3 contains 13 residues. J lost 4 bases, V lost 5 bases, and 3 bases had no gene match.

The table lists this clonotype with many counts. The V gene is TRBV11-2, the J gene TRBJ2-5; TRBD1 matches at 10 bases. Germline V gene sequence: CDR1 SGHAT, CDR2 FQNNGV. J gave up 4 bases and V 5 bases, and 1 base lay outside the gene matches. This CDR3 comprises 13 residues. The CDR3 spells CASSRDRGETQYF. In DNA form, the CDR3 reads TGTGCCAGCAGCCGGGACAGGGGAGAGACCCAGTACTTC.